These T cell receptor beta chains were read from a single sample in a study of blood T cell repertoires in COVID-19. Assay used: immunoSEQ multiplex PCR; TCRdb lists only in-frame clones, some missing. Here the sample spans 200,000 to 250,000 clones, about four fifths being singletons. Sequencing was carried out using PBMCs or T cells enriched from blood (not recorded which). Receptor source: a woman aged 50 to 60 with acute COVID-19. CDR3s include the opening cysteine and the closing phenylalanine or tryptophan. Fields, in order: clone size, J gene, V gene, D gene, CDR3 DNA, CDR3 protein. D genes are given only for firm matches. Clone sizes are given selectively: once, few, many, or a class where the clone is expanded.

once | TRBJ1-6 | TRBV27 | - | TGTGCCAGCTTCGGGGGCTCCTATAATTCACCCCTCCACTTT | CASFGGSYNSPLHF
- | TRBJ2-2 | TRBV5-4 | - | TGTGCCAGCAGCCTGGAGCTTACGAACACCGGGGAGCTGTTTTTT | CASSLELTNTGELFF
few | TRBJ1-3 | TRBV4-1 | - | TGCGCCAGCAGCCAAGGGGGCGGACCAACAGGGCGCCCCAGAAACACCATATATTTT | CASSQGGGPTGRPRNTIYF
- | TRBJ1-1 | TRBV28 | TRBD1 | TGTGCCAGCAGAGGCCGCCTACAGGGGGCGACAGCTTTCTTT | CASRGRLQGATAFF
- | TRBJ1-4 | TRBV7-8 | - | TGTGCCAGCAGCCTGCGGGGGGCGGTTAATGAAAAACTGTTTTTT | CASSLRGAVNEKLFF
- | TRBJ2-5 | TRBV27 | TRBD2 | TGTGCCAGCAGTTTCACTAGCGGGGGGGCATGGGAGACCCAGTACTTC | CASSFTSGGAWETQYF
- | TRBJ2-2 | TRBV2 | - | TGTGCCAGCAGTGGCGAGTCAGGGGGGAGCGGGGAGCTGTTTTTT | CASSGESGGSGELFF
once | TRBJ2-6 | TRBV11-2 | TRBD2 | TGTGCCAGCAGCTTAGCGCCGGGACTAGCGGGCTCTGGGGCCAACGTCCTGACTTTC | CASSLAPGLAGSGANVLTF
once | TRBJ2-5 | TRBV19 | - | TGTGCCAGTAGTATACGACTCTACCAAGAGACCCAGTACTTC | CASSIRLYQETQYF
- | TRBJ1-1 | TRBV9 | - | TGTGCCAGCAGCGTTCAGTCGGGGAACACTGAAGCTTTCTTT | CASSVQSGNTEAFF